The 8 T cell receptor beta chains in this list originate from one sample, sequenced in a study of PD-1 blockade in classical Hodgkin lymphoma. Every patient was affected by relapse after autologous stem cell transplantation, while exposure to brentuximab vedotin was not uniform. Data came from immunoSEQ multiplex PCR; TCRdb stores just in-frame clones and leaves some out. This sample yields about 23,000 clones, of which approximately 78% are seen a single time; 7.5% to 9.5% belongs to the top ten. This material consisted of peripheral blood mononuclear cells (PBMCs), taken before the second cycle of nivolumab. These receptors originate from a human donor with classical Hodgkin lymphoma.

This clone was found a few times. This chain connects TRBV5-1 to TRBJ2-4; a weak D match, TRBD1 (6 bases). CDR1 is SGHRS, CDR2 YFSETQ, per germline. Trimming stripped 7 bases from V and 7 bases from J, with 21 bases between. The CDR3 runs to 15 residues. CDR3 coding DNA: TGCGCCAGCGCCCCTACCACAGGGTTGGGGAACATTCAGTACTTC. It yields the protein CASAPTTGLGNIQYF.

With regard to this clone: Other DNA sequences within the sample encode an identical CDR3. The chain combines TRBV6-1 with TRBJ2-3; 8 bases match TRBD2. Per germline, CDR1 MNHNS and CDR2 SASEGT. J lost 2 bases, V lost 4 bases, and 5 bases had no gene match. The CDR3 spans 15 residues. The CDR3 protein is CASSGRRGATDTQYF. In DNA, the CDR3 is TGTGCCAGCAGTGGGAGGCGGGGGGCCACAGATACGCAGTATTTT.

This clone was seen just once. The V and J genes are TRBV18 and TRBJ2-3; D may be TRBD2 (5 bases). CDR1 and CDR2 (germline): KGHSH, LQKENI. This CDR3 comprises 12 residues. The ends were cut back, 9 bases at V and 2 bases at J, with 9 bases in the middle. This chain's CDR3 is CASRESTDTQYF. CDR3 sequence (DNA): TGTGCCAGTCGGGAATCCACAGATACGCAGTATTTT.

V is TRBV5-5 and J is TRBJ2-1, with D unclear. From germline, CDR1 is SGHKS and CDR2 YYEKEE (reference sequence). The CDR3 spans 13 residues. V was clipped by 4 bases and J by 2 bases, with 7 bases between them. Here the CDR3 DNA reads TGTGCCAGCAGCCTAGGCGCCTACAATGAGCAGTTCTTC. It specifies CASSLGAYNEQFF. Complete variable domain (other parts from reference TRBV5-5 and TRBJ2-1): DAGVTQSPTHLIKTRGQQVTLRCSPISGHKSVSWYQQVLGQGPQFIFQYYEKEERGRGNFPDRFSARQFPNYSSELNVNALLLGDSALYLCASSLGAYNEQFFGPGTRLTVL.

This clone was seen a handful of times. This chain joins TRBV19 and TRBJ1-4; D is perhaps TRBD1 (5 bases). CDR1 is LNHDA, CDR2 SQIVND, per germline (reference sequence). Trimming removed 4 bases from V and 6 bases from J, with 15 bases in between. This CDR3 has 15 amino acids. Written as DNA, the CDR3 is TGTGCCAGTAGTAAACGGGACGGATCATATGAAAAACTGTTTTTT. Translation gives CASSKRDGSYEKLFF.

V usage is TRBV29-1 and J usage is TRBJ2-3; D might be TRBD2 (5 bases). The CDR3 runs 13 residues. CDR1 and CDR2 (germline): SQVTM, ANQGSEA. Trimming left V 2 bases short and J 5 bases short, with 11 bases between. The CDR3 DNA is TGCAGCGTTGAACTAGGAGGAGGAGATACGCAGTATTTT. Translating gives CSVELGGGDTQYF.

The chain combines TRBV7-2 with TRBJ1-5; no clear D gene. Between the trimmed V and J ends, which lost 1 base and 3 bases, there was a span of 10 bases. The CDR3 is made up of 15 amino acids. CDR1 SGHTA and CDR2 FQGNSA come from the germline V gene. In nucleotides, the CDR3 is TGTGCCAGCAGCTTAGTGAAGGGAACCAATCAGCCCCAGCATTTT. Translation gives CASSLVKGTNQPQHF.

This sequence joins TRBV29-1 and TRBJ2-5; D is perhaps TRBD1 (5 bases). The J call is doubtful: the DNA matches TRBJ2-7 better. The CDR3 has 13 amino acids. Germline loops: CDR1 SQVTM, CDR2 ANQGSEA. CDR3: CSCTGERLYEQYF. The CDR3 nucleotides are TGCAGCTGTACAGGAGAACGTCTCTACGAGCAGTACTTC.